This TCR beta chain is from a study of blood T cell repertoires in COVID-19. Study at large: The origin of the acute and convalescent COVID-19 samples was the United States, Italy and Spain. Nucleic acid was either cDNA or gDNA, and it came from T cells, B-cell-depleted T cells, or PBMCs.

Authors' methods: Researchers report that nucleated cell counts were estimated from reference gene primer amplification. TCRdb's copy holds only in-frame clones and misses some; the assay was immunoSEQ multiplex PCR. That table furnishes V, J and clone size, whereas the DNA furnished D and trimming. The sample holds about 90,000 clones, roughly 87% seen once. The receptor was isolated from a male donor with acute or convalescent COVID-19. The source material was peripheral blood.

The CDR3 DNA reads TGTGCCAGCAGCACAACCCTGGGGACAGGGATCTACGAGCAGTACTTC. This codes for CASSTTLGTGIYEQYF. The chain recombines TRBV21-1 with TRBJ2-7; the D segment call TRBD1 is taken from the table without a DNA check. TRBV21-1 is classified as a pseudogene. The CDR3 extends over 16 amino acids.